The 18 T cell receptor beta chains below all came from one sample that was sequenced in a study of T cell repertoires in cytomegalovirus infection. What these receptors recognize is not known. TCRdb reprocessed the reads via MiXCR and lists one record per CDR3 protein. The table lists hundreds of thousands of distinct CDR3 sequences, approximately 31% of them singletons, with roughly 13% in the top ten. Sequences were derived from cultured CD8+ T cells from PBMCs, sampled from culture after CMV antigen stimulation. The receptor source for this set is a human donor in good health (CMV status not recorded). Some clones in this sample may be carry-over from other donors' samples.

The chain couples TRBV15 to TRBJ2-7; D is tentatively TRBD1 or TRBD2 (5 bases each). Germline V CDR1 and CDR2: LNHNV, YYDKDF (reference sequence). Trimming removed 3 bases from V and 3 bases from J, with 15 bases in between. This CDR3 has 15 residues. Written as DNA, the CDR3 is TGTGCCACCAGCAGTGACCCGGGACGGAGCTACGAGCAGTACTTC. It translates to CATSSDPGRSYEQYF. Drawing the rest from reference TRBV15 and TRBJ2-7, the complete variable domain is DAMVIQNPRYQVTQFGKPVTLSCSQTLNHNVMYWYQQKSSQAPKLLFHYYDKDFNNEADTPDNFQSRRPNTSFCFLDIRSPGLGDTAMYLCATSSDPGRSYEQYFGPGTRLTVT.

This clonotype was detected a few times. J is TRBJ2-5 and V is TRBV20-1; 13 nucleotides align to TRBD2. The CDR3 is made up of 18 amino acids. Germline V gene lookup returns CDR1 DFQATT and CDR2 SNEGSKA (reference sequence). J gave up 5 bases and V 5 bases, and 17 bases lay outside the gene matches. CDR3 in DNA: TGCAGTGCTCCATACGGACTAGCGGGGGACATTGAGGGGGAGACCCAGTACTTC. Residues: CSAPYGLAGDIEGETQYF.

This clonotype occurred many times. The genes are TRBV7-9 and TRBJ2-7; D unresolved. V lost 5 bases and J 2 bases, leaving 7 bases between the germline ends. Germline V gene data show CDR1 as SEHNR and CDR2 as FQNEAQ (reference sequence). The CDR3 has 12 residues. CDR3 in DNA: TGTGCCAGCAGCCCCTCACCCTACGAGCAGTACGTC. It yields the protein CASSPSPYEQYV.

This clonotype was seen repeatedly, ten times or more. The chain recombines TRBV7-6 with TRBJ1-2, with TRBD1 matching 7 bases. This CDR3 is built from 12 residues. V lost 5 bases to trimming and J lost 6 bases; unmatched junction nucleotides: 3. The germline V gene encodes CDR1 SGHVS and CDR2 FNYEAQ. The CDR3, as DNA: TGTGCCAGCAGCCCTGACAGGGATGGCTACACCTTC. Amino acids: CASSPDRDGYTF. Supplemented by reference TRBV7-6 and TRBJ1-2, the full variable domain reads GAGVSQSPRYKVTKRGQDVALRCDPISGHVSLYWYRQALGQGPEFLTYFNYEAQQDKSGLPNDRFSAERPEGSISTLTIQRTEQRDSAMYRCASSPDRDGYTFGSGTRLTVV.

This clonotype was counted between two and nine times. This chain connects TRBV6-5 to TRBJ1-1; possible D gene TRBD1, 5 bases. With 6 bases removed from V and 4 bases from J, the gap between germline ends came to 12 bases. The CDR3 extends over 13 amino acids. Germline V CDR1 and CDR2: MNHEY, SVGAGI. In DNA form, the CDR3 reads TGTGCCAGCAGCAACGTGGGGGGCACTGAAGCTTTCTTT. As protein: CASSNVGGTEAFF.

The chain is built from TRBV4-1 and TRBJ1-6; 7 bases fit TRBD1. Germline V lookup: CDR1 MGHRA, CDR2 YSYEKL. J gave up 6 bases and V 2 bases, and 4 bases lay outside the gene matches. This CDR3 region has 15 residues. The CDR3 region is CASSQQGDGNSPLHF. The CDR3 DNA reads as TGCGCCAGCAGCCAACAGGGGGATGGTAATTCACCCCTCCACTTT.

This clonotype came up many times. This sequence joins TRBV7-2 and TRBJ2-1, with D possibly TRBD1 on 6 matching bases. V was cut by 5 bases and J by 3 bases, with 14 bases left in between. Germline V gene lookup returns CDR1 SGHTA and CDR2 FQGNSA. This CDR3 comprises 15 residues. The CDR3 loop reads CASSPQLDSYNEQFF. The CDR3 coding sequence is TGTGCCAGCAGCCCTCAACTGGACAGCTACAATGAGCAGTTCTTC.

In the case of this clonotype: One end of the junction varies from germline; a read error may be responsible. V is TRBV7-6 and J is TRBJ1-4, with 9 bases that match TRBD1. This CDR3 is built from 12 residues. Germline V gives CDR1 SGHVS, CDR2 FNYEAQ. CDR3 coding DNA: TGTGCCAGCAGCTCCCCGGGGACAGGGCTTCTTTTT. Amino acids: CASSSPGTGLLF.

The chain joins TRBV4-3 to TRBJ2-2; the D gene is possibly TRBD1 (6 bases). Trimming left V 2 bases short and J 2 bases short, with 21 bases between. The germline gives CDR1 LGHNA, CDR2 YSLEER. There are 19 residues in the CDR3. CDR3 in amino acids: CASSQPDFLGQPNTGELFF. The CDR3 coding sequence is TGCGCCAGCAGCCAACCTGACTTTTTAGGACAGCCCAACACCGGGGAGCTGTTTTTT.

The rearrangement uses TRBV6-5 and TRBJ2-7; TRBD1 matches at 7 bases. Germline CDR1 is MNHEY and CDR2 is SVGAGI. This CDR3 comprises 15 residues. Trimming at V came to 2 bases and at J to 3 bases, leaving 7 bases not matched to a gene. CDR3 loop: CASSYKGAGFYEQYF. The CDR3, as DNA: TGTGCCAGCAGTTACAAGGGGGCGGGTTTCTACGAGCAGTACTTC.

This clonotype appeared once. The CDR3 DNA reads as TGTGCCAGCAGCTTAGGACGATTGGAGGGAAACTATGGCTACACCTTC. It encodes CASSLGRLEGNYGYTF. This sequence joins TRBV7-6 and TRBJ1-2; D remains unclear. Germline CDR1 SGHVS, CDR2 FNYEAQ. The CDR3 consists of 16 residues. V was cut by 1 base and J by 2 bases, with 14 bases left in between.

The V call is TRBV2, the J call TRBJ1-5; the match to TRBD1 covers 7 bases. CDR1 SNHLY and CDR2 FYNNEI come from the germline V gene. The CDR3 totals 14 residues. Unmatched junction bases numbered 5, after V lost 6 bases and J lost 3 bases. In DNA, the CDR3 is TGTGCCAGCAGGCCGGGACAGACCAATCAGCCCCAGCATTTT. It specifies CASRPGQTNQPQHF.

The V and J genes are TRBV7-9 and TRBJ2-7; unclear D gene. From germline, CDR1 is SEHNR and CDR2 FQNEAQ (reference sequence). Trimming took 0 bases from V and 6 from J, leaving 15 bases between them. The CDR3 has 15 residues. The CDR3: CASSLAWGPVSEQYF. CDR3 bases: TGTGCCAGCAGCTTAGCTTGGGGTCCGGTAAGCGAGCAGTACTTC.

This clonotype was recorded a few times. This chain joins TRBV11-1 and TRBJ2-7; D possibly uses TRBD1 or TRBD2 (5 bases each). The CDR3 runs 15 residues. Trimming removed 5 bases from V and 2 bases from J, with 16 bases in between. Germline CDR1 reads SGHAT; CDR2 reads FQDESV (reference sequence). The CDR3 nucleotides read TGTGCCAGCAGCCTAGTGGGACCCGGGGCCTACGAGCAGTACTTC. This sequence encodes CASSLVGPGAYEQYF.

This clonotype was recorded a few times. This chain joins TRBV6-6 and TRBJ2-1; 7 nucleotides agree with TRBD1. Looked up from germline, CDR1 is MNHNY and CDR2 is SVGAGI (reference sequence). V shed 6 bases, J shed 5 bases, and the junction held 19 bases outside the gene matches. The CDR3 runs to 18 residues. The CDR3, as DNA: TGTGCCAGCAGCCAGGACAGGATTTACCGGGGTTCGGACAATGAGCAGTTCTTC. Protein product: CASSQDRIYRGSDNEQFF.

The gene calls are TRBV12-3 or TRBV12-4 and TRBJ2-5; 13 bases map to TRBD2. The CDR3 runs 15 residues. J gave up 5 bases and V 5 bases, and 5 bases lay outside the gene matches. The CDR3 nucleotides read TGTGCCAGCAGTATACTAGCGGGGGGGCCGGAGACCCAGTACTTC. Its translation: CASSILAGGPETQYF.

This clonotype was counted a few times. The rearrangement uses TRBV12-3 or TRBV12-4 and TRBJ1-1; 8 positions agree with TRBD1. After removal of 4 bases from V and 8 bases from J, the junction contained 3 bases not matched to a gene. This CDR3 comprises 12 residues. CDR3 in amino acids: CASSSRTGEAFF. The CDR3 bases are TGTGCCAGCAGTTCTCGGACAGGGGAAGCTTTCTTT.

Only a few counts were recorded for this clonotype. This CDR3 is CASSPPAGAVNTEAFF. The CDR3 region has the DNA TGTGCCAGCAGTCCCCCCGCAGGCGCGGTTAACACTGAAGCTTTCTTT. The chain employs TRBV7-9 and TRBJ1-1, with D unresolved. Trimming pared 6 bases from V and 2 bases from J, leaving 19 bases between. The length of the CDR3 is 16 residues. Germline values: CDR1 SEHNR, CDR2 FQNEAQ (reference sequence).